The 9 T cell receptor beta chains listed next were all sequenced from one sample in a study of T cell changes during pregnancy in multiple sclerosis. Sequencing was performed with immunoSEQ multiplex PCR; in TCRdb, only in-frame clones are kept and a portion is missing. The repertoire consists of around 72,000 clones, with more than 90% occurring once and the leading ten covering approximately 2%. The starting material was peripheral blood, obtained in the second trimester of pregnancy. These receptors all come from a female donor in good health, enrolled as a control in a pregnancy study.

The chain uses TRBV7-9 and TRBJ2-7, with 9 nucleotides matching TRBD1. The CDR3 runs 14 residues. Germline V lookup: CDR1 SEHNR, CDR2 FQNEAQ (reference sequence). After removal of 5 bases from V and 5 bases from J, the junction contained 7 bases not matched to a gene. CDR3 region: CASSPRDRVNEQYF. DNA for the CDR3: TGTGCCAGCAGCCCCCGGGACAGGGTGAACGAGCAGTACTTC.

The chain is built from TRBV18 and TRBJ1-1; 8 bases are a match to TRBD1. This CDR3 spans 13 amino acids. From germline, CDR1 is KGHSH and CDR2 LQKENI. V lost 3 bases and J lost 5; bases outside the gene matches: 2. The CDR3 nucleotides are TGTGCCAGCTCACCCGGACAGGGAACTGAAGCTTTCTTT. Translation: CASSPGQGTEAFF.

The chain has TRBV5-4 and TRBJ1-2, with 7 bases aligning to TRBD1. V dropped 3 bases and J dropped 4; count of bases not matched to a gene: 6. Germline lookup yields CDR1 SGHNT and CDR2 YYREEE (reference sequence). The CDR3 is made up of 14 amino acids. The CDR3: CASSSDRAFYGYTF. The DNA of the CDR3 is TGTGCCAGCAGCTCCGACAGGGCATTCTATGGCTACACCTTC.

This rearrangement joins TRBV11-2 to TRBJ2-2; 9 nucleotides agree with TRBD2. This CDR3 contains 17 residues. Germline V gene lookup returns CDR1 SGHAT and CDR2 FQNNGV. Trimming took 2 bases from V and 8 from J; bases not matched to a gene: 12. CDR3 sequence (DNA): TGTGCCAGCAGCTTATCAGCTGGCGGGGGGGCCAGTGGGGAGCTGTTTTTT. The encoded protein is CASSLSAGGGASGELFF.

The CDR3 protein is CSVVPGQKAFF. CDR3 in DNA: TGCAGCGTTGTTCCGGGACAGAAAGCTTTCTTT. This chain links TRBV29-1 with TRBJ1-1; 7 bases map to TRBD1. After removal of 4 bases from V and 9 bases from J, the junction contained 5 bases not matched to a gene. From germline, CDR1 is SQVTM and CDR2 ANQGSEA. The CDR3 is made up of 11 amino acids.

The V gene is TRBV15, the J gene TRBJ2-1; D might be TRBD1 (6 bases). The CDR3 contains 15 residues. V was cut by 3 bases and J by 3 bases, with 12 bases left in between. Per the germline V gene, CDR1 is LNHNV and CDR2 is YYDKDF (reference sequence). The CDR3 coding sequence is TGTGCCACCAGCAGTTCCAGGGGTTACTACAATGAGCAGTTCTTC. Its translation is CATSSSRGYYNEQFF.

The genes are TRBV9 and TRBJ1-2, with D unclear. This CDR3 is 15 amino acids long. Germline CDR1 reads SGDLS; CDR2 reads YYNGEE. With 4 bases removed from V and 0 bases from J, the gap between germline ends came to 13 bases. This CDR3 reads CASSPGEGANYGYTF. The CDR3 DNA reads TGTGCCAGCAGCCCCGGAGAGGGCGCTAACTATGGCTACACCTTC.

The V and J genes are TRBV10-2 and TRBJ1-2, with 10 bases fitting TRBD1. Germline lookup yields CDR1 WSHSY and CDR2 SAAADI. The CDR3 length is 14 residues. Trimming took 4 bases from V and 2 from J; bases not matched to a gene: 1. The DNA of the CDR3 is TGCGCCAGCAGTGGACAGGGGGCCAACTATGGCTACACCTTC. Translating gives CASSGQGANYGYTF.

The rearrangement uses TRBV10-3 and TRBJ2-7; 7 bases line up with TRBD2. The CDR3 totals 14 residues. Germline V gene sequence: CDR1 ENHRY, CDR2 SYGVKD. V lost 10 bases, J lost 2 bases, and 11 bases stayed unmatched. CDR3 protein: CATSGTTETYEQYF. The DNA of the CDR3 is TGTGCCACCTCGGGGACTACCGAGACCTACGAGCAGTACTTC.